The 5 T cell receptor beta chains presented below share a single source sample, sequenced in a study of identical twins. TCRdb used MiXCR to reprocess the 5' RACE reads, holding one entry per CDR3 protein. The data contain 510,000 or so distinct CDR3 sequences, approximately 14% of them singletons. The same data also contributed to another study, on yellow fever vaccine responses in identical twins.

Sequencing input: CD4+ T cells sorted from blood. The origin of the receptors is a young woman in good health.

Here the CDR3 DNA reads TGTGCCAGCAGCAGCGGCCTTACTAGCGGGAGGGACAATGAGCAGTTCTTC. Its protein is CASSSGLTSGRDNEQFF. J is TRBJ2-1 and V is TRBV7-2, with TRBD2 matching over 13 bases. Trimming took 5 bases from V and 5 from J; bases not matched to a gene: 9. This CDR3 spans 17 amino acids. Germline V CDR1 and CDR2: SGHTA, FQGNSA.

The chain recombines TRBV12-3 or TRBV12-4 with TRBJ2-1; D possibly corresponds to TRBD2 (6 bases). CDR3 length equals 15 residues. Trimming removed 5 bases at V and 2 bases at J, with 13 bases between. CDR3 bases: TGTGCCAGCAGTGTTGCGGGACCCGCCTACAATGAGCAGTTCTTC. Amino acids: CASSVAGPAYNEQFF.

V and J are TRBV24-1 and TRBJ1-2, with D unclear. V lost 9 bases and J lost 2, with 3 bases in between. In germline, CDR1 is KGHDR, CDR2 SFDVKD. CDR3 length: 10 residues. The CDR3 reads CATANYGYTF. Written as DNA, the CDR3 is TGTGCCACCGCGAACTATGGCTACACCTTC.

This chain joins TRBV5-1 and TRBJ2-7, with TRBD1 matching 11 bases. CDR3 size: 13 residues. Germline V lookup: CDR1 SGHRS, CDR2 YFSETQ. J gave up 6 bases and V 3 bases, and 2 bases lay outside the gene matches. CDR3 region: CASSWTGGAEQYF. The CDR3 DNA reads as TGCGCCAGCAGCTGGACAGGGGGCGCCGAGCAGTACTTC. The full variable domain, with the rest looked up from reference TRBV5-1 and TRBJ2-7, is KAGVTQTPRYLIKTRGQQVTLSCSPISGHRSVSWYQQTPGQGLQFLFEYFSETQRNKGNFPGRFSGRQFSNSRSEMNVSTLELGDSALYLCASSWTGGAEQYFGPGTRLTVT.

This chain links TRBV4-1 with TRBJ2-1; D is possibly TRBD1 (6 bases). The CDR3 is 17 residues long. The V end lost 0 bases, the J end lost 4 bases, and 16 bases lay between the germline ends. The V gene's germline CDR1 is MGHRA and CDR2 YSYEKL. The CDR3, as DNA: TGCGCCAGCAGCCAAGAAATACGACAGGTGGGATACAATGAGCAGTTCTTC. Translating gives CASSQEIRQVGYNEQFF.